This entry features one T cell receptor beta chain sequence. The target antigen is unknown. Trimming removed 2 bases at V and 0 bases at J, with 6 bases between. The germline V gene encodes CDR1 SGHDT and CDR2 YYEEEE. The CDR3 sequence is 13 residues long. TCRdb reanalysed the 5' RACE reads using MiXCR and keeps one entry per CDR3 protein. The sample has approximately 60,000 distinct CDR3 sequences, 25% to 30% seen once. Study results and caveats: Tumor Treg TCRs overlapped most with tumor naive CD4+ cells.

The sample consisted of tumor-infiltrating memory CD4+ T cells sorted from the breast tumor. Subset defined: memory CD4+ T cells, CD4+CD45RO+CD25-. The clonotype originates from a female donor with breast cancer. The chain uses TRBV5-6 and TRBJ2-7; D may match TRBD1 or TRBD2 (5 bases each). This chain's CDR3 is CASSFGASYEQYF. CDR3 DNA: TGTGCCAGCAGCTTCGGGGCCTCCTACGAGCAGTACTTC.